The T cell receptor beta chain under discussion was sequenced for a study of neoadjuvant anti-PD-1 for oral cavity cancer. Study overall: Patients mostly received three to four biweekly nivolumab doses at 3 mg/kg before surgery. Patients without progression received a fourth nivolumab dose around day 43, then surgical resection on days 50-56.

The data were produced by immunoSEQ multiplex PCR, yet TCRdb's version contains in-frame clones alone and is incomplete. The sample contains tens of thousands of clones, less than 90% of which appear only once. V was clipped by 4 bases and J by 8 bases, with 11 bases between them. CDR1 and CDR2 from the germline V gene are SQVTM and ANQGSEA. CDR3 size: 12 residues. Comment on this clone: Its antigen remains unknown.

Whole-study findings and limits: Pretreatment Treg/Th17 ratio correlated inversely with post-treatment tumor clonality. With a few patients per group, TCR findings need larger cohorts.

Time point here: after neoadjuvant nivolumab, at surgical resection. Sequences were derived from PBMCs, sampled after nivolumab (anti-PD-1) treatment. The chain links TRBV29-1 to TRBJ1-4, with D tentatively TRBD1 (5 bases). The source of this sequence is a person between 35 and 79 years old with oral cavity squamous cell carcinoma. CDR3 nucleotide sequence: TGCAGCGTTGTGAGGGGAGGAGAAAAACTGTTTTTT. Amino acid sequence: CSVVRGGEKLFF.